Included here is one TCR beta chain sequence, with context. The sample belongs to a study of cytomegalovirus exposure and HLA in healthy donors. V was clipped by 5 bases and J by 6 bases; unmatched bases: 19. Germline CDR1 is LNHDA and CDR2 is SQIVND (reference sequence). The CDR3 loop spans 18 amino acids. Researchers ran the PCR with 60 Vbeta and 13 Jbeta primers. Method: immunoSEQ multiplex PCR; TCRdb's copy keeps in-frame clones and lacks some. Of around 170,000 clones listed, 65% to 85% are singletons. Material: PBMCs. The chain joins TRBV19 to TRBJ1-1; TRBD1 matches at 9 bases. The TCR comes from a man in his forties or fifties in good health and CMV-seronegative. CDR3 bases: TGTGCCAGTAGTGCCCGGGACAGGGCGGACCCCAGGAATTCTGAAGCTTTCTTT. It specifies CASSARDRADPRNSEAFF.